This T cell receptor beta chain was recovered during a study of technical replicates of blood from a handful of donors. The CDR3 totals 15 residues. Germline lookup yields CDR1 SGHDT and CDR2 YYEEEE. With 2 bases removed from V and 0 bases from J, the gap between germline ends came to 10 bases. This table comes from immunoSEQ multiplex PCR, and its TCRdb copy is limited to in-frame clones, with some not included. The profile shows tens of thousands of clones, roughly 90% of them singletons. Sequencing was performed on PBMCs. The chain has TRBV5-6 and TRBJ2-3; D not resolved. The sequence was obtained from a human donor in good health. Some clones in this sample may be carry-over from other donors' samples. The CDR3 loop is CASSLVIQSTDTQYF. DNA of the CDR3: TGTGCCAGCAGCTTAGTTATACAGAGCACAGATACGCAGTATTTT.